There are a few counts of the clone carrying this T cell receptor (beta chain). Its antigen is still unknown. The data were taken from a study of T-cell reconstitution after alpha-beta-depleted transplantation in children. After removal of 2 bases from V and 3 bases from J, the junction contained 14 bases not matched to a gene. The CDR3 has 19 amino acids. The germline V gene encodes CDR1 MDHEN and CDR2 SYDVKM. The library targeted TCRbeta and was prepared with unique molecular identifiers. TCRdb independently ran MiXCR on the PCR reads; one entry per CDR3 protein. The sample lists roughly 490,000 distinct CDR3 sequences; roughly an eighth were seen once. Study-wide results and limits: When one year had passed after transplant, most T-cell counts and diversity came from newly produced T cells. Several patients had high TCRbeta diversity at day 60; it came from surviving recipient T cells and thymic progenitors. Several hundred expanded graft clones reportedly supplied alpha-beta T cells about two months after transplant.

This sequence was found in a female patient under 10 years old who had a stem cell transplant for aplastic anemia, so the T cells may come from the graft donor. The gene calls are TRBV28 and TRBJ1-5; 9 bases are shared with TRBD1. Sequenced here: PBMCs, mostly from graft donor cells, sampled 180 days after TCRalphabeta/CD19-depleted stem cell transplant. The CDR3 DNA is TGTGCCAGCAGTTTAAGAGGGGGCCGGGACAGGGTAAACAATCAGCCCCAGCATTTT. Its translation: CASSLRGGRDRVNNQPQHF.